This is a list of T cell receptor beta chains from one sample in a study of OX40 agonist ivuxolimab in advanced cancers. Data came from immunoSEQ multiplex PCR; TCRdb stores just in-frame clones and leaves some out. The sample has 65,000 to 90,000 clones, 85% seen once. The sample consisted of CD4+ or CD8+ T cells sorted from blood, taken in a trial of the OX40 agonist ivuxolimab. These receptors originate from an adult with an advanced solid tumor such as melanoma, head and neck, liver or kidney cancer. Both conserved end residues are part of each CDR3. A D gene is named only where the DNA matches it firmly. For some rows the clone size is stated as once, few or many, or as a class when expanded; others skip it.

>TRBD2|TRBV30|NA|TRBJ2-7
TGTGCCTGGAGAACTAGCGGTACCTACGAGCAGTACTTC
CAWRTSGTYEQYF
>TRBD1|TRBV5-4|NA|TRBJ1-2
TGTGCCAGCAGCTCGAAGATGGGGACAGGGAACACCTTC
CASSSKMGTGNTF
>NA|TRBV10-2|few|TRBJ2-1
TGCGCCAGCAGAACGGGACCCGCATGGAGCTCCTACAATGAGCAGTTCTTC
CASRTGPAWSSYNEQFF
>NA|TRBV7-6|NA|TRBJ1-6
TGTGCCAGCCCCGAGACCGGCAGGAGCTCCTATAATTCACCCCTCCACTTT
CASPETGRSSYNSPLHF
>TRBD1|TRBV6-6|once|TRBJ1-2
TGTGCCAGCGCGACGTCGACAGGGAACGATGGCTACACCTTC
CASATSTGNDGYTF
>TRBD2|TRBV6-5|NA|TRBJ2-1
TGTGCCAGCAACCCAGGACTAGCGGGAGGTTTGGAGCAGTTCTTC
CASNPGLAGGLEQFF
>TRBD2|TRBV29-1|NA|TRBJ2-7
TGCAGCGTGGGAGGACTAGCGGGAACCTACGAGCAGTACTTC
CSVGGLAGTYEQYF
>NA|TRBV2|NA|TRBJ1-1
TGTGCCAGCAGTGAAGGTCGGCAGGGATCTGAAGCTTTCTTT
CASSEGRQGSEAFF
>NA|TRBV11-2|few|TRBJ2-3
TGTGCCAGCAGCTTAAGACGCGGGGCCTTCGCAGATACGCAGTATTTT
CASSLRRGAFADTQYF
>NA|TRBV14|NA|TRBJ2-6
TGTGCCAGCAGCCAAGATCAGGACAGCAGTTTCTCTGGGGCCAACGTCCTGACTTTC
CASSQDQDSSFSGANVLTF
>TRBD2|TRBV19|NA|TRBJ2-7
TGTGCCAGTAGTACTCTAGCGGCTAGCTCCTACGAGCAGTACTTC
CASSTLAASSYEQYF
>TRBD2|TRBV11-1|few|TRBJ2-5
TGTGCCAGCAGCCCCGGACTAGCGGGAGGGAAAGAGACCCAGTACTTC
CASSPGLAGGKETQYF
>NA|TRBV29-1|NA|TRBJ1-1
TGCAGCCATGAGCAGGCCAGAAACACTGAAGCTTTCTTT
CSHEQARNTEAFF
>NA|TRBV18|NA|TRBJ1-5
TGTGCCAGCTCACCAAGGATTCAGGACAATAATCAGCCCCAGCATTTT
CASSPRIQDNNQPQHF
>NA|TRBV7-9|NA|TRBJ1-1
TGTGCCAGCAGCTTAGCGGGGGCAGGGGTCGGGAACACTGAAGCTTTCTTT
CASSLAGAGVGNTEAFF
>NA|TRBV10-2|many|TRBJ1-5
TGCGCCAGCAGTGAGTCGTGGGTTCAGCCCCAGCATTTT
CASSESWVQPQHF
>TRBD2|TRBV6-5|NA|TRBJ2-3
TGTGCCAGCAGAAGGGACTACCGCCGCACAGATACGCAGTATTTT
CASRRDYRRTDTQYF
>NA|TRBV11-2|NA|TRBJ1-3
TGTGCCAGCAGCTTACGGAGCTCTGGAAACACCATATATTTT
CASSLRSSGNTIYF
>TRBD1|TRBV4-2|NA|TRBJ2-2
TGTGCCAGCAGCCAACAGGACAGGGGATACACCGGGGAGCTGTTTTTT
CASSQQDRGYTGELFF
>NA|TRBV28|NA|TRBJ2-7
TGTGCCAGCAGTCTGACGTACGAGCAGTACTTC
CASSLTYEQYF
>NA|TRBV6-6|once|TRBJ1-1
TGTGCCAGCAGCTTGAATATGAACACTGAAGCTTTCTTT
CASSLNMNTEAFF